Below, one TCR beta chain is given with its context. The clone's antigen remains unknown. Base qualities are not at hand, and no much larger clone is one base apart. These data are taken from a study of PD-L1 blockade in urothelial cancer (dated by TCRdb to between 2016 and 2019). With respect to the entire study: Every patient began therapy in 2014 and was given atezolizumab 1,200 mg intravenously every 3 weeks. Twenty-five of 29 patients were identified as males with urothelial cancer of bladder origin, and a prior smoking history was reported by 18 of 29 patients. An ECOG performance status of 0 or 1 was recorded for the patients, and 0 to 3 prior chemotherapy regimens had been received by the patients. Blood samples were analyzed at two time points: 3 weeks after treatment start (second dose) and 6 weeks after treatment start. A median of 141,255 T cells and some 82,000 unique TCRs was obtained from blood samples, and a median clonality of roughly 0.082 was observed. An exploratory multi-omic analysis was conducted of the somatic, immune and clinical correlates of response to PD-L1 blockade with atezolizumab in urothelial cancer. Pretreatment tumor samples, along with matched peripheral blood collected serially before and after atezolizumab treatment, underwent TCR sequencing. Durable clinical benefit was defined as a progression-free survival longer than 6 months, and TCR features were additionally tested against progression-free survival and overall survival. Whole exome sequencing and RNA sequencing of pretreatment tumors were performed alongside TCR sequencing in the same patients. Durable clinical benefit was achieved by nine patients but not by the remaining 20. Pretreatment blood TCR-seq was available for 30 or so patients, at least one posttreatment blood collection was obtained for about 25 patients, and tumor TCR-seq was available for about 25 patients. Study-wide conclusions, independent of this receptor: Greater expansion of tumor-associated TCR clones in peripheral blood 3 weeks after the start of treatment was observed in patients with durable benefit (n ≈ 24, p = 0.022). A pretreatment peripheral blood TCR clonality below the median was linked to improved progression-free and overall survival. Because the sample size was small (n ≈ 29) and many of the analyses were exploratory, the results are meant to be hypothesis-generating.

The sample's time point label, in plain terms: peripheral blood 6 weeks after treatment start. A cohort of around 29 patients with locally advanced or metastatic urothelial carcinoma, treated at Memorial Sloan Kettering on a trial protocol, was included. Peripheral blood mononuclear cells were collected pretreatment and during treatment, with between 1 and 8 total time points per patient. The Qiagen DNeasy Blood extraction kit was used to purify genomic DNA from total PBMCs and tumor samples. PBMCs were collected pretreatment and during treatment, and were isolated and stored as previously described. Synthetic TCR analog templates were spiked into each PCR so that absolute template abundance could be estimated from read counts. Using the immunoSEQ assay, TCRbeta CDR3 regions were amplified from genomic DNA with bias-controlled V and J gene primers. Sequencing of rearranged TCRbeta segments was performed at approximately 20X coverage. The authors' pipeline ran thus. Sequencing errors were corrected by clustering, and CDR3s were annotated against IMGT so that V, D and J genes could be assigned. Downstream analyses used only productive TCRbeta rearrangements, leaving out any out-of-frame or stop-codon sequences. To compute clonality, Shannon entropy was normalized by the log of the number of unique productive sequences and then subtracted from one. Fisher's exact test with Benjamini-Hochberg correction, at a threshold of adjusted p below 0.01, was used to find clones that differed between time points or between blood and tumor. TCRdb holds this immuneACCESS table with in-frame rearrangements only. Some clones are missing; in checked studies, unresolved V genes explain under half, and the rest has no known cause. The DNA gave D and trimming, while V, J and clone size come from that table. The sample table lists about 48,000 clones, about 82% of them with a count of one. The ten largest clonotypes hold over 8.5% of the sample.

Spanning cysteine to phenylalanine, the CDR3 consists of 16 amino acids. The CDR3 DNA has 48 bases and is translated from base 1. CDR1 and CDR2, per the germline V gene (reference sequence), are MNHEY and SMNVEV. Trimmed from V: 3 bases; trimmed from J: 2 bases; junction bases lacking a gene match: 5. Here the sequenced sample was PBMCs, taken around atezolizumab (anti-PD-L1) treatment. The chain joins TRBV27 to TRBJ2-3; 10 bases in between match TRBD2. This clonotype was sampled from a man between 65 and 85 years old with urothelial cancer. The bases are TGTGCCAGCAGTTTCACTAGCGGGGAGGCCACAGATACGCAGTATTTT. It encodes CASSFTSGEATDTQYF.